The 11 T cell receptor beta chains given below trace back to one sample, sequenced in a study of T-cell reconstitution after alpha-beta-depleted transplantation in children. Researchers prepared the TCRbeta library using unique molecular identifiers, the study reports. Each CDR3 protein is one row after TCRdb ran MiXCR on the PCR reads. The table lists just over 350,000 distinct CDR3 sequences, roughly 15% of them singletons, with roughly 4.3% in the top ten. Sequences were derived from PBMCs, sampled from the stem cell graft. The receptors derive from a human donor who donated a stem cell graft to a child with Fanconi anemia.

This clonotype came up a few times. This chain joins TRBV12-3 or TRBV12-4 and TRBJ1-5, with a possible D match to TRBD1 (5 bases). V lost 8 bases and J lost 0, with 8 bases in between. The length of the CDR3 is 13 residues. The CDR3 loop reads CASGGISNQPQHF. The CDR3 DNA reads TGTGCCAGCGGGGGGATTAGCAATCAGCCCCAGCATTTT.

This clonotype has a handful of counts. The chain is built from TRBV20-1 and TRBJ2-1; a weak D match, TRBD1 (6 bases). The CDR3 has 13 amino acids. Trimming took off 7 bases at V and 5 bases at J, with 15 bases between the two ends. Germline V CDR1 and CDR2: DFQATT, SNEGSKA (reference sequence). The CDR3 DNA is TGCAGTGAGGACAGCCGTCGGAACAATGAGCAGTTCTTC. Its translation: CSEDSRRNNEQFF.

This chain uses TRBV7-2 with TRBJ1-5; no definite D call. This CDR3 contains 13 residues. The V end was cut by 1 base, the J end by 6 bases, with 7 bases between. Per the germline V gene, CDR1 is SGHTA and CDR2 is FQGNSA. CDR3 in DNA: TGTGCCAGCAGCTTAGGTCGGATTCAGCCCCAGCATTTT. It codes for CASSLGRIQPQHF.

This clonotype was seen ten or more times. This sequence joins TRBV12-3 or TRBV12-4 and TRBJ2-3, with D perhaps matching TRBD2 (6 bases). The length of the CDR3 is 14 residues. Trimming shortened V by 5 bases and J by 2 bases, and 11 bases separated the two germline ends. This CDR3 reads CASSGGLFTDTQYF. Written as DNA, the CDR3 is TGTGCCAGCAGTGGGGGGTTGTTCACAGATACGCAGTATTTT.

Many counts were recorded for this clonotype. The V gene is TRBV20-1, the J gene TRBJ2-1; D is perhaps TRBD1 or TRBD2 (6 bases each). There are 13 residues in the CDR3. Germline V lookup: CDR1 DFQATT, CDR2 SNEGSKA (reference sequence). V dropped 6 bases and J dropped 7 bases, with 16 bases sitting between them. The CDR3 region is CSALGGGVNEQFF. The CDR3 coding sequence is TGCAGTGCCCTTGGGGGCGGGGTTAATGAGCAGTTCTTC.

This clonotype was counted only a few times. This sequence joins TRBV6-5 and TRBJ1-2, with D possibly being TRBD1 (5 bases). The CDR3 extends over 16 amino acids. V lost 2 bases to trimming and J lost 2 bases, with 15 bases between them. CDR1 and CDR2 (germline): MNHEY, SVGAGI. CDR3 nucleotide sequence: TGTGCCAGCAGTTACGGGCCCCAAGGGACCAACTATGGCTACACCTTC. Translation gives CASSYGPQGTNYGYTF.

This clonotype turned up a few times. J is TRBJ1-2 and V is TRBV19, with D maybe TRBD1 (6 bases). CDR1 and CDR2 (germline): LNHDA, SQIVND (reference sequence). Trimming removed 6 bases at V and 8 bases at J, with 19 bases between. This CDR3 comprises 14 residues. The CDR3, as DNA: TGTGCCAGTAGCCCGACCGGGACATCGGGCGGCTACACCTTC. Translating it yields CASSPTGTSGGYTF.

CDR3 nucleotides: TGTGCCAGCAGCTTTAGTTGGGATCTGGGCACCGGGGAGCTGTTTTTT. Its translation: CASSFSWDLGTGELFF. The chain has TRBV7-2 and TRBJ2-2; no firm D call. CDR3 size: 16 residues. V was shortened by 3 bases and J by 4 bases, with 15 bases between the two germline ends. Germline lookup yields CDR1 SGHTA and CDR2 FQGNSA.

This clonotype was counted between two and nine times. The CDR3, as DNA: TGTGCCAGCAGTTTCGGCAGGGCGGTTAACACTGAAGCTTTCTTT. Translating it yields CASSFGRAVNTEAFF. This sequence joins TRBV12-3 or TRBV12-4 and TRBJ1-1; D is possibly TRBD1 (5 bases). The CDR3 totals 15 residues. The V end was cut by 3 bases, the J end by 2 bases, with 13 bases between.

This clonotype was seen at least ten times. CDR3 in amino acids: CASRGGSYEQYF. CDR3 coding DNA: TGTGCCAGCAGAGGGGGGAGTTACGAGCAGTACTTC. This sequence joins TRBV6-5 and TRBJ2-7; the D call may be TRBD1 or TRBD2 (6 bases each). Per the germline V gene, CDR1 is MNHEY and CDR2 is SVGAGI. The V end was cut by 6 bases, the J end by 4 bases, with 10 bases between. The CDR3 runs 12 residues.

This clonotype came up many times. The gene calls are TRBV12-3 or TRBV12-4 and TRBJ2-7; D unresolved. V lost 5 bases to trimming and J lost 5 bases, with 1 base between them. The CDR3 has 9 residues. Here the CDR3 reads CASSDEQYF. CDR3 bases: TGTGCCAGCAGTGACGAGCAGTACTTC.